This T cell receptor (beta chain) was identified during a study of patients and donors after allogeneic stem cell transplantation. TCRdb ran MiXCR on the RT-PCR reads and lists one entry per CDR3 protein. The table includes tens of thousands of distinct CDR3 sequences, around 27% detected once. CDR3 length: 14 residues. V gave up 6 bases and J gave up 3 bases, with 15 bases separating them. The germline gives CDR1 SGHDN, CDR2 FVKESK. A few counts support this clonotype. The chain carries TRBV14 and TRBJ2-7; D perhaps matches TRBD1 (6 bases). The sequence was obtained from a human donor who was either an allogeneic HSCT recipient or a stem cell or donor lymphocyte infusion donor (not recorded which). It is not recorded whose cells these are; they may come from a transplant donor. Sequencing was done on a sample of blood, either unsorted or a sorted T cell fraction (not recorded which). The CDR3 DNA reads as TGTGCCAGCAGTCCTCCGGGACATTTCTACGAGCAGTACTTC. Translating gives CASSPPGHFYEQYF.